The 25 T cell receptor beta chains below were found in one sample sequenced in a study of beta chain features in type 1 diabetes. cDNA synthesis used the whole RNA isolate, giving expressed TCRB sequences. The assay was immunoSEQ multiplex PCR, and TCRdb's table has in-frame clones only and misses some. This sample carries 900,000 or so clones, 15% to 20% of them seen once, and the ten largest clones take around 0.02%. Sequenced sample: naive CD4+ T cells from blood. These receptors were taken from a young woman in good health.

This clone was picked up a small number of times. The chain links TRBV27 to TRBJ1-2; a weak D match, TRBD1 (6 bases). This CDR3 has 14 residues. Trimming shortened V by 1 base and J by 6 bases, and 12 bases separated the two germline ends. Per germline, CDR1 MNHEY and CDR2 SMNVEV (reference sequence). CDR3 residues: CASSLLGAQHGYTF. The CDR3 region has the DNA TGTGCCAGCAGTTTATTGGGGGCACAACATGGCTACACCTTC.

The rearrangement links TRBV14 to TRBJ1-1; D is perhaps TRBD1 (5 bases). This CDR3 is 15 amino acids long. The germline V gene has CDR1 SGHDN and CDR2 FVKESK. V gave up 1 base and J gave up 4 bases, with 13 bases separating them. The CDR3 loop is CASSQVRGGSTEAFF. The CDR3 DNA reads TGTGCCAGCAGCCAAGTCCGGGGGGGGAGCACTGAAGCTTTCTTT.

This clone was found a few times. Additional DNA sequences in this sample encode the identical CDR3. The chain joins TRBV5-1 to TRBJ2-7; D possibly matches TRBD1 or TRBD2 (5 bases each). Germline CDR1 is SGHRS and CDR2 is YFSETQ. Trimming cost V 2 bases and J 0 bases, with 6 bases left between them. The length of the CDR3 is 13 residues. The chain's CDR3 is CASSFGGSYEQYF. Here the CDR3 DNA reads TGCGCCAGCAGCTTTGGGGGCTCCTACGAGCAGTACTTC.

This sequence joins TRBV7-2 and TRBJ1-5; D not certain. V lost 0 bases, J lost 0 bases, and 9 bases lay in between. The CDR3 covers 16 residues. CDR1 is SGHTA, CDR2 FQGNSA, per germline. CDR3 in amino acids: CASSLAPLDSNQPQHF. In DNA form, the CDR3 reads TGTGCCAGCAGCTTAGCCCCACTAGATAGCAATCAGCCCCAGCATTTT.

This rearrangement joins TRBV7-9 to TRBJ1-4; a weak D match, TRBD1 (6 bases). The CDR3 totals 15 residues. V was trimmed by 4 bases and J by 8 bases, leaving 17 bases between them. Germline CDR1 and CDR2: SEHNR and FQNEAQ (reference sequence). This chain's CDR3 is CASSSLGQSGEKLFF. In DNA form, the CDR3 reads TGTGCCAGCAGCTCCCTCGGACAGTCGGGGGAAAAACTGTTTTTT.

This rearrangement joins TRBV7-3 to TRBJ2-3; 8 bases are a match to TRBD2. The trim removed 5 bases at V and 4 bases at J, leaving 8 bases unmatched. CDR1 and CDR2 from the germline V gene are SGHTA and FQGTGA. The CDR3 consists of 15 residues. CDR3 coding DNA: TGTGCCAGCAGCAGTAGCGGGGACGGAGCAGATACGCAGTATTTT. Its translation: CASSSSGDGADTQYF.

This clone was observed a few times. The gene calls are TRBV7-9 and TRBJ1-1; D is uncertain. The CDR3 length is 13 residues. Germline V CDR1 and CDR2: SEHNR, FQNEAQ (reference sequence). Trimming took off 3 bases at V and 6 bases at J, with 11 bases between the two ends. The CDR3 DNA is TGTGCCAGCAGCTTCCGCGTTTTGGCTGAAGCTTTCTTT. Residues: CASSFRVLAEAFF. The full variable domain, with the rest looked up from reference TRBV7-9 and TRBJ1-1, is DTGVSQNPRHKITKRGQNVTFRCDPISEHNRLYWYRQTLGQGPEFLTYFQNEAQLEKSRLLSDRFSAERPKGSFSTLEIQRTEQGDSAMYLCASSFRVLAEAFFGQGTRLTVV.

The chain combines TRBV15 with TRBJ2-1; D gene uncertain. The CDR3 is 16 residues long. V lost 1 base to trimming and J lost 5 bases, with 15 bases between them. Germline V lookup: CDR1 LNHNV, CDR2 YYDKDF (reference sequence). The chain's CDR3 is CATSRARGLLNNEQFF. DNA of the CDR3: TGTGCCACCAGCAGAGCAAGAGGCTTACTTAACAATGAGCAGTTCTTC.

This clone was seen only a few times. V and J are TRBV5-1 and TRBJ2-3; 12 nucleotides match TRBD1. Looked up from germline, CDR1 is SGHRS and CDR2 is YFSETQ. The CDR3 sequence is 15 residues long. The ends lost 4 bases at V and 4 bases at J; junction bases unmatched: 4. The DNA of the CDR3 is TGCGCCAGCAGCCCGGGACAGGGGGCCCCAGATACGCAGTATTTT. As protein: CASSPGQGAPDTQYF.

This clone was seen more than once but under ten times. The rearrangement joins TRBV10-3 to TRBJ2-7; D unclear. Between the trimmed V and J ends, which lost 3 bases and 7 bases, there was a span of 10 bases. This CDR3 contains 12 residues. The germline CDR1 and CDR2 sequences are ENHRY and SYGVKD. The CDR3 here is CAISEVSWEQYF. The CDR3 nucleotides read TGTGCCATCAGTGAAGTGAGTTGGGAGCAGTACTTC.

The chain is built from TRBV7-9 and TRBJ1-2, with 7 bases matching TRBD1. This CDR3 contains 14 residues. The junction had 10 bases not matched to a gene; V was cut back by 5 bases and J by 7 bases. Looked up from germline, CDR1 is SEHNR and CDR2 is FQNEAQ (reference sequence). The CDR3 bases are TGTGCCAGCAGCGAGAAAACTCGGGACAGTGGCTACACCTTC. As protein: CASSEKTRDSGYTF.

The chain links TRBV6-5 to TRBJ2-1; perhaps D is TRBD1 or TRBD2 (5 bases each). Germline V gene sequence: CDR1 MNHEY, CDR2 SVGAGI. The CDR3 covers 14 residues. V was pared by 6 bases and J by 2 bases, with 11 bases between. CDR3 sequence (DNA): TGTGCCAGCAGGCTCGGGGCGACCTACAATGAGCAGTTCTTC. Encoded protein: CASRLGATYNEQFF.

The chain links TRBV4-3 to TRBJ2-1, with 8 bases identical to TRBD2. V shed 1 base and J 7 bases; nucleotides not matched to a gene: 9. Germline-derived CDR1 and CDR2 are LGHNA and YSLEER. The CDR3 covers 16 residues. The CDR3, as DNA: TGCGCCAGCAGCCAAGCTAGTACTAGCGGAAAGAATGAGCAGTTCTTC. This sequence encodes CASSQASTSGKNEQFF.

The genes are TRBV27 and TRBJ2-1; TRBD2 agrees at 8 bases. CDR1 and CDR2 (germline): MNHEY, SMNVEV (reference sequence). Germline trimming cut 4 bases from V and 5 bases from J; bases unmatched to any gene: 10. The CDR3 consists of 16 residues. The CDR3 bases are TGTGCCAGCAGTTCAATTACTAGCGGTGCCAACAATGAGCAGTTCTTC. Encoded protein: CASSSITSGANNEQFF.

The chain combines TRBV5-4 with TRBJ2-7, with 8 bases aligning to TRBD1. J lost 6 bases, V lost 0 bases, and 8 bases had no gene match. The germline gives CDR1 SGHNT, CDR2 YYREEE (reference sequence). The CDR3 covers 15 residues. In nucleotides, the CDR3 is TGTGCCAGCAGCTTGGATGGACAGGGCCGTCGCGAGCAGTACTTC. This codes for CASSLDGQGRREQYF.

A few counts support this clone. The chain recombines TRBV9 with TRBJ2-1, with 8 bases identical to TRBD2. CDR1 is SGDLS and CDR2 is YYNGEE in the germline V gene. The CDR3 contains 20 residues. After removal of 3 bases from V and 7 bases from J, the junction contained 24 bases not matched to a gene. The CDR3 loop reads CASSAGGTTETYSGRNEQFF. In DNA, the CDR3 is TGTGCCAGCAGCGCGGGGGGGACTACAGAAACCTACTCCGGGAGAAATGAGCAGTTCTTC.

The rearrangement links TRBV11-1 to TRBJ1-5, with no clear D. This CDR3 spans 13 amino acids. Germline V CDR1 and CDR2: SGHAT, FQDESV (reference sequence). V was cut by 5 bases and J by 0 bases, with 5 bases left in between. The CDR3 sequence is CASSRFSNQPQHF. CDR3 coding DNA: TGTGCCAGCAGCCGATTTAGCAATCAGCCCCAGCATTTT.

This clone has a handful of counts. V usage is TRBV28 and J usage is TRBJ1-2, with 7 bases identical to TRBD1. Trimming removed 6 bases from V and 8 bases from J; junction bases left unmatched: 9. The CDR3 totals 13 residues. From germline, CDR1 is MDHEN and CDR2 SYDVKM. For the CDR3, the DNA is TGTGCCAGCAGATCAGGGGGACTTAAAGGCTACACCTTC. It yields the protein CASRSGGLKGYTF.

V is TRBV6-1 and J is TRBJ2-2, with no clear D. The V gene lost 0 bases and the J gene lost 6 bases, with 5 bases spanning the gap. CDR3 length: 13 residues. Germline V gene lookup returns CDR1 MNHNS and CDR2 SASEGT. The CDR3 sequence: CASSEALAGELFF. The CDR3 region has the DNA TGTGCCAGCAGTGAAGCGTTGGCCGGGGAGCTGTTTTTT.

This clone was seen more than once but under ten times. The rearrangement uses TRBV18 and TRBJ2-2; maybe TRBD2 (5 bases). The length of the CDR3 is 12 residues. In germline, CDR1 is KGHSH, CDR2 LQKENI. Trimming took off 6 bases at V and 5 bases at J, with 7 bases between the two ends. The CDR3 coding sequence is TGTGCCAGCTCCTCGGGGACCGGGGAGCTGTTTTTT. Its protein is CASSSGTGELFF.

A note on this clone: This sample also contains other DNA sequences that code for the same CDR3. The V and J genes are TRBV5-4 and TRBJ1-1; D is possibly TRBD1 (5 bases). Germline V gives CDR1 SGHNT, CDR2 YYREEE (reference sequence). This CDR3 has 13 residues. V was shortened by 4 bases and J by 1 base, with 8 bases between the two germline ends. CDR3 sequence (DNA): TGTGCCAGCAGCCGTGACAGGAACACTGAAGCTTTCTTT. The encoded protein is CASSRDRNTEAFF.

CDR3 sequence (DNA): TGTGCCAGCAGCGTGTCCGCCGGGCCGGGGGCCAACGTCCTGACTTTC. This sequence encodes CASSVSAGPGANVLTF. The chain couples TRBV9 to TRBJ2-6; no firm D call. The length of the CDR3 is 16 residues. Germline values: CDR1 SGDLS, CDR2 YYNGEE. The ends were cut back, 2 bases at V and 4 bases at J, with 13 bases in the middle.

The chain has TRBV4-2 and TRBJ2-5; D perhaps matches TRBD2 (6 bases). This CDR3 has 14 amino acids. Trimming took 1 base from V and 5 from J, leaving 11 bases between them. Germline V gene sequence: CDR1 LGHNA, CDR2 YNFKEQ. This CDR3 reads CASSQAGAWETQYF. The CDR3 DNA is TGTGCCAGCAGCCAAGCGGGAGCATGGGAGACCCAGTACTTC.

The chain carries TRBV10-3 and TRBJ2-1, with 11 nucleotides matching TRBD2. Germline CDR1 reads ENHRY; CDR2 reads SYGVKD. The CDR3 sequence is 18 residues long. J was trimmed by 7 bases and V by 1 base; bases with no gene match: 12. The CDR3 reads CAISELTTSGSVMNEQFF. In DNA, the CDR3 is TGTGCCATCAGTGAGTTGACTACTAGCGGGAGTGTTATGAATGAGCAGTTCTTC.

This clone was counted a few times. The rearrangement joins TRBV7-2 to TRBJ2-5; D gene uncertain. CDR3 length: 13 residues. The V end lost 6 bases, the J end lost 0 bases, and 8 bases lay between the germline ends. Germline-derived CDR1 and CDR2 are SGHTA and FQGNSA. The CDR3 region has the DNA TGTGCCAGCAGTATTACCAACCAAGAGACCCAGTACTTC. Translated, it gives CASSITNQETQYF.